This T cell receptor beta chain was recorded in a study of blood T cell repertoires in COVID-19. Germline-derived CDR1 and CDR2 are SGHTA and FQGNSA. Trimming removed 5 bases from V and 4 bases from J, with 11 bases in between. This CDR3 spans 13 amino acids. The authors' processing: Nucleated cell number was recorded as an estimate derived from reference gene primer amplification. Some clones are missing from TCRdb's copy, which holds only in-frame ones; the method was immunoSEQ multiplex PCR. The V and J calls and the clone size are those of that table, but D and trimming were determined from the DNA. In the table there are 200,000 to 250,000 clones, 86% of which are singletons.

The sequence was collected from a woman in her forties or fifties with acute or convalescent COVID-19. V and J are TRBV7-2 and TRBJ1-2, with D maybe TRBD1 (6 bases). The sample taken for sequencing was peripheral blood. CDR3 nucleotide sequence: TGTGCCAGCAGCCGACAGGATGTCTATGGCTACACCTTC. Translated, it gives CASSRQDVYGYTF.